Listed below are T cell receptor beta chains from one sample, sequenced in a study of T cell repertoires in cytomegalovirus infection. TCRdb passed the reads through MiXCR, listing each CDR3 protein once. Of 500,000 to 600,000 distinct CDR3 sequences listed, more than 15% are singletons. Sequenced sample: CD8+ T cells from PBMCs. All receptors come from a human donor in good health (CMV status not recorded). Some clones in this sample may be carry-over from other donors' samples. CDR3s include the opening cysteine and the closing phenylalanine or tryptophan. The D gene is left open where the match is weak.

V gene: TRBV11-2
D gene: -
J gene: TRBJ2-7
CDR3 protein: CASSLEATGIFVYEQYF

V gene: TRBV7-3
D gene: TRBD2
J gene: TRBJ2-1
CDR3 protein: CASSLTGRGAGDEQFF

V gene: TRBV19
D gene: -
J gene: TRBJ1-2
CDR3 protein: CASSIPQGSVGYGYTF

V gene: TRBV27
D gene: TRBD1
J gene: TRBJ1-5
CDR3 protein: CASSLTGARSQPQHF

V gene: TRBV7-9
D gene: TRBD1
J gene: TRBJ2-7
CDR3 protein: CASRDRATGEQYF

V gene: TRBV9
D gene: TRBD1
J gene: TRBJ1-1
CDR3 protein: CASSGSTGVGFETEAFF

V gene: TRBV28
D gene: -
J gene: TRBJ2-2
CDR3 protein: CASRTFPLRENTGELFF

V gene: TRBV6-4
D gene: -
J gene: TRBJ2-2
CDR3 protein: CASSDSSGEVTGELFF

V gene: TRBV3-1
D gene: -
J gene: TRBJ1-2
CDR3 protein: CASSQEDVRVMEVHYGYTF

V gene: TRBV27
D gene: TRBD1
J gene: TRBJ1-2
CDR3 protein: CASSFGQGIYGYTF

V gene: TRBV28
D gene: -
J gene: TRBJ2-4
CDR3 protein: CASSPQRLAKNIQYF

V gene: TRBV7-9
D gene: TRBD2
J gene: TRBJ2-7
CDR3 protein: CASSRAGGSGGAYEQYF

V gene: TRBV19
D gene: TRBD1
J gene: TRBJ1-2
CDR3 protein: CASSGTGEYGYTF

V gene: TRBV12-5
D gene: -
J gene: TRBJ1-5
CDR3 protein: CASGFQGMAQPQHF